This T cell receptor beta chain is from a study of response to subunit inactivated influenza vaccine. The study, taken as a whole, reports: Authors suggested few new T cells are recruited by each seasonal influenza vaccination.

This clonotype was observed a handful of times. Its cognate antigen is unknown. MiXCR was run by TCRdb on the RT-PCR reads, yielding one entry per CDR3 protein. The table includes 710,000 or so distinct CDR3 sequences, approximately 15% detected once. The sample consisted of PBMCs from blood, taken 11 to 12 days after vaccination. This receptor was taken from a middle-aged man who received an inactivated influenza vaccine.

The DNA of the CDR3 is TGTGCCAGCAGTTCGTTGGGGGTGCCGGGACAGGTCAATGGCTACACCTTC. It encodes CASSSLGVPGQVNGYTF. The V gene is TRBV27, the J gene TRBJ1-2; 8 bases are a match to TRBD1. The ends lost 4 bases at V and 6 bases at J; junction bases unmatched: 16. Germline lookup yields CDR1 MNHEY and CDR2 SMNVEV (reference sequence). This CDR3 region has 17 residues.